This entry concerns a single T cell receptor beta chain. TCRdb reanalysed the 5' RACE reads using MiXCR and keeps one entry per CDR3 protein. The table includes 80,000 to 130,000 distinct CDR3 sequences, 11% detected once. This entry comes from a study of T-cell memory formation after mild COVID-19. The length of the CDR3 is 12 residues. CDR1 is SGHNT, CDR2 YYREEE, per germline (reference sequence). The sequencing sample was made of PBMCs or a T cell subset sorted from them (not recorded which). This receptor was identified in a young man who had mild COVID-19 (a few samples of this study predate the infection). Cell type and time point are not known. The chain employs TRBV5-4 and TRBJ1-1; tentative D call: TRBD1 (6 bases). This CDR3 reads CEARGMNTEAFF. Written as DNA, the CDR3 is TGTGAGGCGAGGGGGATGAACACTGAAGCTTTCTTT. Looking up the rest from reference TRBV5-4 and TRBJ1-1 gives the full variable domain: ETGVTQSPTHLIKTRGQQVTLRCSSQSGHNTVSWYQQALGQGPQFIFQYYREEENGRGNFPPRFSGLQFPNYSSELNVNALELDDSALYLCEARGMNTEAFFGQGTRLTVV.